This entry lists 10 T cell receptor beta chains sequenced from one sample in a study of blood T cells in healthy people across ages. Primers used in a second PCR of about 7 to 12 cycles were a sample-barcoded 5' primer and a J-beta primer mix. TCRdb called the 5' RACE reads again in MiXCR, with one record for every CDR3 protein. Here the sample spans some 800,000 distinct CDR3 sequences, around 42% being singletons. The source material was blood. These receptor sequences come from a man aged 55 to 70 in good health.

This clonotype was seen a handful of times. This chain connects TRBV6-2 or TRBV6-3 to TRBJ2-5; TRBD2 might be the D (5 bases). Germline CDR1 and CDR2: MNHEY and SVGEGT. Between the trimmed V and J ends, which lost 6 bases and 5 bases, there was a span of 16 bases. The CDR3 spans 14 residues. The CDR3 nucleotides are TGTGCCAGCAGAGAAGGACTGCCGCCCGAGACCCAGTACTTC. This translates into CASREGLPPETQYF.

The chain uses TRBV28 and TRBJ2-4; 11 bases line up with TRBD2. The tail of the sequence fits TRBJ2-7 better, so the J call may be wrong. The CDR3 has 16 residues. The germline V gene has CDR1 MDHEN and CDR2 SYDVKM. The CDR3 here is CASSPGGLAGVYEQYF. The CDR3 DNA sequence: TGTGCCAGCAGTCCCGGCGGACTAGCGGGCGTTTACGAGCAGTACTTC.

The chain has TRBV25-1 and TRBJ2-5; the D is unclear. Trimming shortened V by 5 bases and J by 1 base, and 11 bases separated the two germline ends. Germline V CDR1 and CDR2: MGHDK, SYGVNS. The CDR3 has 14 amino acids. The CDR3 region is CASSRQAFQETQYF. The CDR3 DNA reads TGTGCCAGCAGTAGGCAGGCTTTCCAAGAGACCCAGTACTTC.

The V call is TRBV29-1, the J call TRBJ1-1; D gene unclear. Germline CDR1 is SQVTM and CDR2 is ANQGSEA. V lost 5 bases and J 7 bases, leaving 11 bases between the germline ends. The CDR3 loop spans 11 amino acids. The CDR3 coding sequence is TGCAGCGTTTTTATAGGTTTTGAAGCTTTCTTT. Encoded protein: CSVFIGFEAFF.

This clonotype was seen repeatedly, ten times or more. Being one base from a much bigger clone, this may be a read error. The rearrangement links TRBV29-1 to TRBJ2-1, with D unresolved. The CDR3 contains 12 residues. CDR1 is SQVTM and CDR2 is ANQGSEA in the germline V gene. V gave up 4 bases and J gave up 8 bases, with 12 bases separating them. The CDR3 nucleotides are TGCAGCGTTGGCTGGAGCGTGGATGAGCAGTTCTTC. As protein: CSVGWSVDEQFF.

This sequence joins TRBV20-1 and TRBJ2-4; D gene uncertain. The J call may be in error: the DNA end matches TRBJ2-7 better. Germline CDR1 is DFQATT and CDR2 is SNEGSKA (reference sequence). The CDR3 covers 15 residues. As DNA, the CDR3 is TGCAGTGCTCGCAAAAGTGGACCACGATCCGACGAGCAGTACTTC. Encoded protein: CSARKSGPRSDEQYF.

This clonotype was counted only a few times. V is TRBV6-6 and J is TRBJ2-4, with 12 bases lining up with TRBD2. The J call could be wrong; TRBJ2-7 is a better fit for the DNA end. Germline V gives CDR1 MNHNY, CDR2 SVGAGI (reference sequence). This CDR3 has 14 amino acids. As DNA, the CDR3 is TGTGCCAGCAGTGGACTAGCGGGGACAAGCGAGCAGTACTTC. It yields the protein CASSGLAGTSEQYF.

As to this clonotype: The junction departs from germline at one end; a sequencing error may be responsible. This chain joins TRBV15 and TRBJ2-6, with D perhaps given as TRBD1 or TRBD2 (5 bases each). The CDR3 runs to 17 residues. Germline V gene data show CDR1 as LNHNV and CDR2 as YYDKDF (reference sequence). The CDR3 coding sequence is TGTGCCACCTGCAGAGGGACGGAGGTTTCTGGGGCCAACGTCCTGACTTTC. Protein product: CATCRGTEVSGANVLTF.

This sequence joins TRBV6-1 and TRBJ2-7; 7 positions agree with TRBD2. Germline CDR1 and CDR2: MNHNS and SASEGT. V trimming: 10 bases; J trimming: 0 bases; junction bases outside the gene matches: 12. This CDR3 spans 15 amino acids. CDR3 residues: CATEARRGSSYEQYF. In DNA, the CDR3 is TGTGCCACTGAAGCGAGGCGGGGGAGCTCCTACGAGCAGTACTTC.

This rearrangement joins TRBV24-1 to TRBJ2-1; TRBD1 agrees at 10 bases. The CDR3 runs 16 residues. V lost 4 bases to trimming and J lost 2 bases; unmatched junction nucleotides: 4. Germline CDR1 reads KGHDR; CDR2 reads SFDVKD. CDR3 region: CATSESGTGAYNEQFF. The CDR3 DNA follows: TGTGCCACCAGTGAGTCCGGGACAGGGGCCTACAATGAGCAGTTCTTC.